What follows are 31 T cell receptor beta chains derived from one specimen sequenced in a study of T cell changes during pregnancy in multiple sclerosis. Profiling relied on immunoSEQ multiplex PCR, and the TCRdb table lists in-frame clones only, not all of them. Of more than 65,000 clones in the sample, approximately 92% were seen once. The sample was peripheral blood, taken in the first trimester of pregnancy. These TCRs come from a female donor with multiple sclerosis, enrolled in a pregnancy study.

The rearrangement uses TRBV5-1 and TRBJ2-1; 7 bases are shared with TRBD2. This CDR3 contains 15 residues. Per the germline V gene, CDR1 is SGHRS and CDR2 is YFSETQ. V gave up 4 bases and J gave up 5 bases; unmatched junction bases: 9. This CDR3 reads CASSPGTSANNEQFF. The CDR3 nucleotides are TGCGCCAGCAGCCCCGGAACTAGCGCCAACAATGAGCAGTTCTTC.

This clone was counted a single time. The J gene is TRBJ2-7, the V gene TRBV7-6, with 11 bases aligning to TRBD2. The germline V gene encodes CDR1 SGHVS and CDR2 FNYEAQ. The ends lost 3 bases at V and 5 bases at J; junction bases unmatched: 9. CDR3 length: 16 residues. The CDR3 region has the DNA TGTGCCAGCAGCTTTGCTCTAGCGGGGGGTTCCAACGAGCAGTACTTC. The encoded protein is CASSFALAGGSNEQYF.

The CDR3 sequence: CASRTGTVNSPLHF. CDR3 nucleotides: TGTGCCAGCCGTACCGGGACAGTTAATTCACCCCTCCACTTT. This chain uses TRBV6-5 with TRBJ1-6; 7 nucleotides align to TRBD1. The CDR3 extends over 14 amino acids. Looked up from germline, CDR1 is MNHEY and CDR2 is SVGAGI. J lost 6 bases, V lost 8 bases, and 7 bases had no gene match.

The DNA of the CDR3 is TGCGCCAGCAGCTTCCCCGGGGGTGGCTACACCTTC. Protein: CASSFPGGGYTF. The chain employs TRBV4-1 and TRBJ1-2; D perhaps matches TRBD1 (5 bases). With 5 bases removed from V and 7 bases from J, the gap between germline ends came to 11 bases. The CDR3 loop spans 12 amino acids. The germline V gene encodes CDR1 MGHRA and CDR2 YSYEKL.

This rearrangement joins TRBV19 to TRBJ1-4; no reliable D call. CDR3 length: 16 residues. The ends were cut back, 8 bases at V and 1 base at J, with 17 bases in the middle. From germline, CDR1 is LNHDA and CDR2 SQIVND (reference sequence). This CDR3 is CASFPRGRGTNEKLFF. The DNA for the CDR3 is TGTGCCAGTTTCCCAAGAGGGCGGGGAACTAATGAAAAACTGTTTTTT.

In its sample, this clone was seen once. The chain couples TRBV2 to TRBJ1-6; 7 bases align to TRBD1. The V gene's germline CDR1 is SNHLY and CDR2 FYNNEI. The J segment lost 7 bases and the V segment lost 5 bases, leaving 5 bases of the junction unmatched. This CDR3 comprises 14 residues. The CDR3 nucleotides read TGTGCCAGCAGTTCGACAGGGTTAAATTCACCCCTCCACTTT. Translated: CASSSTGLNSPLHF.

The V call is TRBV19, the J call TRBJ2-7, with D tentatively TRBD1 (5 bases). Germline V gene lookup returns CDR1 LNHDA and CDR2 SQIVND (reference sequence). The V end lost 6 bases, the J end lost 1 base, and 16 bases lay between the germline ends. This CDR3 contains 15 residues. CDR3 coding DNA: TGTGCCAGTAGCTGGACATTTCTCTCTTCCTACGAGCAGTACTTC. Translated: CASSWTFLSSYEQYF.

The chain combines TRBV29-1 with TRBJ2-1, with 7 positions matching TRBD2. Germline values: CDR1 SQVTM, CDR2 ANQGSEA. The CDR3 is 14 residues long. The J segment lost 9 bases and the V segment lost 0 bases, leaving 8 bases of the junction unmatched. CDR3 amino acids: CSVEDRLATGEQFF. DNA of the CDR3: TGCAGCGTTGAAGATCGACTAGCCACCGGTGAGCAGTTCTTC.

The chain is built from TRBV6-6 and TRBJ2-4, with 9 bases lining up with TRBD1. The V gene end was trimmed by 2 bases and the J gene end by 8 bases; junction bases not matched to a gene: 10. The CDR3 loop spans 16 amino acids. Germline V gives CDR1 MNHNY, CDR2 SVGAGI (reference sequence). Here the CDR3 reads CASSYGWGGDRDIQYF. The CDR3 DNA is TGTGCCAGCAGTTACGGTTGGGGGGGGGACAGGGACATTCAGTACTTC.

CDR3 residues: CASSQVVTTTYEQYF. In DNA form, the CDR3 reads TGCGCCAGCAGCCAAGTGGTAACAACCACCTACGAGCAGTACTTC. The chain is built from TRBV4-1 and TRBJ2-7, with unresolved D. The CDR3 spans 15 residues. Trimming cost V 1 base and J 2 bases, with 12 bases left between them. The V gene's germline CDR1 is MGHRA and CDR2 YSYEKL.

The J gene is TRBJ2-5, the V gene TRBV18; a possible D gene is TRBD2 (6 bases). CDR3 size: 14 residues. V lost 1 base to trimming and J lost 5 bases, with 11 bases between them. Germline V gene data show CDR1 as KGHSH and CDR2 as LQKENI. The CDR3 sequence is CASSPQQAGETQYF. DNA for the CDR3: TGTGCCAGCTCACCACAGCAGGCGGGGGAGACCCAGTACTTC.

V usage is TRBV7-2 and J usage is TRBJ1-1, with D possibly TRBD1 on 5 matching bases. This CDR3 has 14 amino acids. Germline-derived CDR1 and CDR2 are SGHTA and FQGNSA. V lost 3 bases and J 5 bases, leaving 13 bases between the germline ends. The CDR3 spells CASSFGTPRTEAFF. In nucleotides, the CDR3 is TGTGCCAGCAGCTTTGGGACTCCGAGGACTGAAGCTTTCTTT.

The chain employs TRBV5-4 and TRBJ1-1, with D possibly TRBD1 on 6 matching bases. Per germline, CDR1 SGHNT and CDR2 YYREEE (reference sequence). This CDR3 comprises 15 residues. V was trimmed by 0 bases and J by 7 bases, leaving 16 bases between them. Here the CDR3 DNA reads TGTGCCAGCAGCTTGGGGCGGGGGCCGGCGGGTGAAGCTTTCTTT. It encodes CASSLGRGPAGEAFF.

The chain has TRBV6-6 and TRBJ2-7; D possibly corresponds to TRBD1 (6 bases). CDR3 length: 15 amino acids. Per germline, CDR1 MNHNY and CDR2 SVGAGI (reference sequence). V was clipped by 2 bases and J by 1 base, with 12 bases between them. This chain's CDR3 is CASSYILDSSYEQYF. In nucleotides, the CDR3 is TGTGCCAGCAGTTACATCCTGGACAGTTCCTACGAGCAGTACTTC.

V gene TRBV5-4 combines with J gene TRBJ2-7, with 9 bases lining up with TRBD1. The CDR3 extends over 14 amino acids. The ends lost 4 bases at V and 5 bases at J; junction bases unmatched: 7. CDR1 is SGHNT, CDR2 YYREEE, per germline (reference sequence). CDR3 residues: CASSPGQGTHEQYF. In nucleotides, the CDR3 is TGTGCCAGCAGCCCGGGACAGGGAACCCACGAGCAGTACTTC.

The chain has TRBV28 and TRBJ2-1; 10 nucleotides line up with TRBD2. The germline V gene encodes CDR1 MDHEN and CDR2 SYDVKM. V trimming: 5 bases; J trimming: 8 bases; junction bases outside the gene matches: 21. CDR3 length equals 19 residues. The CDR3 DNA reads TGTGCCAGCAGTGTAGGCGTGGGAGCGGGAGGGCCTTTTATAGATGAGCAGTTCTTC. It translates to CASSVGVGAGGPFIDEQFF.

The V gene is TRBV4-1, the J gene TRBJ1-2; D is perhaps TRBD1 (5 bases). V gave up 0 bases and J gave up 2 bases, with 10 bases separating them. Germline V gives CDR1 MGHRA, CDR2 YSYEKL. The CDR3 is 15 residues long. The CDR3 is CASSQDLAGNYGYTF. The CDR3 DNA is TGCGCCAGCAGCCAAGATCTGGCAGGGAACTATGGCTACACCTTC.

The genes are TRBV19 and TRBJ2-7, with TRBD1 identical over 12 bases. This CDR3 spans 15 amino acids. The V segment lost 3 bases and the J segment 7 bases; nucleotides outside the gene matches: 7. CDR1 is LNHDA, CDR2 SQIVND, per germline (reference sequence). The CDR3 DNA reads as TGTGCCAGTAGTATCGGGGACAGGGGGCGCCGGGAGCAGTACTTC. Its protein is CASSIGDRGRREQYF.

This chain links TRBV19 with TRBJ1-1; tentative D call: TRBD1 (6 bases). The CDR3 totals 13 residues. Trimming removed 8 bases from V and 4 bases from J, with 14 bases in between. Germline assignment: CDR1 LNHDA and CDR2 SQIVND (reference sequence). The CDR3: CASYRAGATEAFF. The CDR3, as DNA: TGTGCCAGTTATAGAGCAGGGGCCACTGAAGCTTTCTTT.

This rearrangement joins TRBV9 to TRBJ2-2; TRBD1 matches at 9 bases. Germline CDR1 and CDR2: SGDLS and YYNGEE. The CDR3 is 16 amino acids. J was trimmed by 7 bases and V by 3 bases; bases with no gene match: 10. The CDR3 DNA sequence: TGTGCCAGCAGCGCCCGGGACAGGGTCGAACTCGGGGAGCTGTTTTTT. It specifies CASSARDRVELGELFF.

Only one count was recorded for this clone. The chain carries TRBV7-8 and TRBJ2-7, with 7 bases lining up with TRBD2. Germline V gene lookup returns CDR1 SGHVS and CDR2 FQNEAQ. The trim removed 5 bases at V and 6 bases at J, leaving 22 bases unmatched. This CDR3 has 18 residues. CDR3 loop: CASSGGDGASWRVSEQYF. The CDR3 nucleotides are TGTGCCAGCAGCGGGGGGGATGGTGCTAGCTGGAGGGTGAGCGAGCAGTACTTC.

The CDR3 nucleotides are TGTGCCAGCAGCCCCCGGGACAGGGCCGGTGGCTACACCTTC. It codes for CASSPRDRAGGYTF. The V gene is TRBV7-3, the J gene TRBJ1-2; 9 bases fit TRBD1. Per the germline V gene, CDR1 is SGHTA and CDR2 is FQGTGA. V lost 5 bases to trimming and J lost 7 bases; unmatched junction nucleotides: 8. CDR3 length: 14 amino acids.

The chain employs TRBV5-4 and TRBJ1-1; TRBD1 matches at 12 bases. This CDR3 is 16 amino acids long. After removal of 4 bases from V and 4 bases from J, the junction contained 8 bases not matched to a gene. Germline CDR1 SGHNT, CDR2 YYREEE (reference sequence). The CDR3 loop reads CASSGSRDRGLTEAFF. The CDR3 nucleotides read TGTGCCAGCAGCGGATCCCGGGACAGGGGGCTCACTGAAGCTTTCTTT.

This chain uses TRBV9 with TRBJ2-2, with TRBD2 as a possible D gene (5 bases). Germline V gene lookup returns CDR1 SGDLS and CDR2 YYNGEE. The CDR3 has 14 residues. Deletions cut 6 bases from V and 0 bases from J, with 9 bases between. The CDR3 region is CASTRESNTGELFF. Here the CDR3 DNA reads TGTGCCAGCACTAGGGAGTCGAACACCGGGGAGCTGTTTTTT.

The rearrangement links TRBV7-6 to TRBJ2-5; a possible D gene is TRBD1 (7 bases). The CDR3 extends over 13 amino acids. V shed 5 bases and J shed 4 bases, with 11 bases lying between them. Germline CDR1 reads SGHVS; CDR2 reads FNYEAQ. CDR3 amino acids: CASSPQGGETQYF. DNA for the CDR3: TGTGCCAGCAGCCCGCAGGGGGGAGAGACCCAGTACTTC.

V usage is TRBV6-1 and J usage is TRBJ2-1; a weak D match, TRBD2 (7 bases). Germline values: CDR1 MNHNS, CDR2 SASEGT. The CDR3 runs to 14 residues. V shed 11 bases and J shed 6 bases, with 20 bases lying between them. CDR3 amino acids: CASVGGGGGNEQFF. CDR3 coding DNA: TGTGCCTCCGTGGGGGGGGGCGGTGGCAATGAGCAGTTCTTC.

This clone occurred a few times. The chain is built from TRBV19 and TRBJ1-2; D perhaps matches TRBD1 (6 bases). The germline V gene encodes CDR1 LNHDA and CDR2 SQIVND (reference sequence). CDR3 size: 15 residues. The V gene lost 3 bases and the J gene lost 6 bases, with 17 bases spanning the gap. This CDR3 reads CASSIGNRDRDGYTF. In DNA, the CDR3 is TGTGCCAGTAGTATTGGTAACAGGGATAGGGATGGCTACACCTTC.

This chain joins TRBV19 and TRBJ2-3, with 10 bases fitting TRBD2. V lost 7 bases to trimming and J lost 5 bases; unmatched junction nucleotides: 3. CDR1 LNHDA and CDR2 SQIVND come from the germline V gene (reference sequence). This CDR3 is 13 amino acids long. The CDR3 region has the DNA TGTGCCAGTAAGGCTAGCGGGGGAGATACGCAGTATTTT. Amino acids: CASKASGGDTQYF. The full variable domain, rest sourced from reference TRBV19 and TRBJ2-3, is DGGITQSPKYLFRKEGQNVTLSCEQNLNHDAMYWYRQDPGQGLRLIYYSQIVNDFQKGDIAEGYSVSREKKESFPLTVTSAQKNPTAFYLCASKASGGDTQYFGPGTRLTVL.

This chain links TRBV7-9 with TRBJ2-1; tentative D call: TRBD2 (5 bases). CDR1 and CDR2 (germline): SEHNR, FQNEAQ (reference sequence). V lost 4 bases and J lost 7, with 11 bases in between. This CDR3 has 13 residues. CDR3 sequence: CASSSLLENEQFF. CDR3 DNA: TGTGCCAGCAGCTCTCTACTAGAGAATGAGCAGTTCTTC.

This clone was observed once. The chain is built from TRBV4-1 and TRBJ2-3; 11 bases match TRBD2. The CDR3 length is 16 residues. V gave up 1 base and J gave up 9 bases; unmatched junction bases: 9. The germline gives CDR1 MGHRA, CDR2 YSYEKL. The CDR3 region has the DNA TGCGCCAGCAGCCAAGGTTTAGCGGGAGGGCCGAGGACGCAGTATTTT. It translates to CASSQGLAGGPRTQYF.

In its sample, this clone was seen a few times. The rearrangement joins TRBV9 to TRBJ1-2, with 8 positions matching TRBD1. The CDR3 has 15 residues. J gave up 4 bases and V 0 bases, and 5 bases lay outside the gene matches. Germline V CDR1 and CDR2: SGDLS, YYNGEE. CDR3: CASSVEPTGAYGYTF. The CDR3, as DNA: TGTGCCAGCAGCGTAGAACCGACAGGGGCCTATGGCTACACCTTC.